The rows below give T cell receptor beta chains drawn from one sample of a study of blood T cells in healthy people across ages. MiXCR, run by TCRdb on the 5' RACE reads, gives a single entry per CDR3 protein. The sample includes around 1,800,000 distinct CDR3 sequences, approximately 40% seen only once; the top ten take roughly 23%. Sequenced: blood. These receptors all stem from a human donor in good health. The CDR3 runs from the conserved cysteine through the conserved F or W.

V gene,CDR3 protein
TRBV29-1,CSVELPRWDTRSNEQFF
TRBV12-3/TRBV12-4,CASSVAGGPIGTQYF
TRBV4-3,CASSQGGRAYEQYF
TRBV4-3,CASSQGTEGRGETQYF
TRBV5-1,CASSLVAAAMYNEQFF
TRBV5-1,CASSLLLQGAGTEAFF
TRBV2,CASSVQRGLNSYNEQFF
TRBV19,CASSIVRGRETQYF
TRBV29-1,CSVERGTSQETQYF
TRBV7-2,CASSFTGTGKLFF
TRBV3-1,CASSQDTGYHGYTF
TRBV6-1,CASSGTRGVTDTQYF
TRBV20-1,CSARDWSGGRLNEQFF
TRBV6-6,CASSYGTGDHYGYTF
TRBV7-9,CASTPGWNTEAFF
TRBV15,CATSRPIGQGARNEQFF
TRBV20-1,CSASILADVSYEQYF
TRBV7-2,CAGSGYSGANVLTF
TRBV4-1,CASSQVQGRPWKLFF
TRBV5-1,CASSLAAGPTDTQYF
TRBV29-1,CSVDSGGIQYF
TRBV6-2/TRBV6-3,CASSFSGTGNNEQYF
TRBV15,CATSRDRRGTVYEQYF
TRBV3-1,CASSGTGYLRIGYTF
TRBV4-2,CASSQAAPGAGGYTF
TRBV20-1,CSANAGQGGNNEQFF
TRBV4-1,CASSQGQGIEQYF
TRBV7-2,CAGSLVWTGDGYTF
TRBV6-5,CASSYSPVVAGGLTDTQYF
TRBV12-3/TRBV12-4,CASNQGSGNTIYF
TRBV5-4,CASSFLVERSTDTQYF
TRBV11-3,CASSFRTGVVETQYF
TRBV29-1,CSVEETGATDTQYF
TRBV29-1,CSVELGDTQYF
TRBV20-1,CSASERVYNEQFF